This paragraph covers one T cell receptor beta chain sequence. Its cognate antigen is unknown. The data stem from a study of identical twins. Study results and limitations: Sequences that were beta out-of-frame showed weaker excess twin sharing.

Every one of the donors was a healthy Caucasian. This CDR3 has 13 residues. The V gene's germline CDR1 is SGHTA and CDR2 FQGNSA. V lost 8 bases and J lost 1, with 10 bases in between. cDNA molecules carried unique molecular identifiers, and template switching added a universal primer site. Via MiXCR, TCRdb re-called the 5' RACE reads, giving one row per CDR3 protein. The data show more than 1.5 million distinct CDR3 sequences, around 29% seen once. Sequencing was carried out using cord blood. The chain recombines TRBV7-2 with TRBJ2-3; TRBD1 or TRBD2 may be the D gene (5 bases each). The receptor was derived from a newborn girl in good health. CDR3 protein: CASGWDRTDTQYF. The DNA for the CDR3 is TGTGCCAGCGGCTGGGACCGCACAGATACGCAGTATTTT. The full variable domain, completed using reference TRBV7-2 and TRBJ2-3, is GAGVSQSPSNKVTEKGKDVELRCDPISGHTALYWYRQSLGQGLEFLIYFQGNSAPDKSGLPSDRFSAERTGGSVSTLTIQRTQQEDSAVYLCASGWDRTDTQYFGPGTRLTVL.